This passage covers 14 T cell receptor beta chains from one sample sequenced in a study of brain T cells in children with intractable seizures. Data came from immunoSEQ multiplex PCR; TCRdb stores just in-frame clones and leaves some out. The repertoire has under 400,000 clones, 93% of them found once; the top ten carry roughly 5.8%. Time point in this sample: blood from clinic visit 5 months post-surgery; TSC patient then seizure free. Material: peripheral blood, obtained around 5 months after surgery. The source is a boy under two years old with tuberous sclerosis and intractable seizures.

The chain recombines TRBV28 with TRBJ1-5; D is unresolved. The V gene's germline CDR1 is MDHEN and CDR2 SYDVKM. The CDR3 is 18 residues long. Trimming removed 2 bases from V and 0 bases from J, with 17 bases in between. CDR3 bases: TGTGCCAGCAGTTTAAACCTTATGGCAGGCTATAGCAATCAGCCCCAGCATTTT. This codes for CASSLNLMAGYSNQPQHF.

The rearrangement uses TRBV29-1 and TRBJ2-1; 7 bases fit TRBD1. CDR1 and CDR2 from the germline V gene are SQVTM and ANQGSEA. This CDR3 is 12 amino acids long. The J segment lost 4 bases and the V segment lost 7 bases, leaving 4 bases of the junction unmatched. The CDR3 loop is CSAGTEYNEQFF. Written as DNA, the CDR3 is TGCAGCGCCGGGACAGAGTACAATGAGCAGTTCTTC.

This clone was seen more than once but under ten times. The rearrangement links TRBV5-1 to TRBJ2-7, with 13 nucleotides matching TRBD2. The CDR3 extends over 15 amino acids. Trimming at V came to 4 bases and at J to 7 bases, leaving 8 bases not matched to a gene. CDR1 SGHRS and CDR2 YFSETQ come from the germline V gene. CDR3: CASSNLLAGGEEQYF. The CDR3 DNA follows: TGCGCCAGCAGCAACCTACTAGCGGGAGGGGAGGAGCAGTACTTC.

The chain uses TRBV6-1 and TRBJ2-3; 7 bases agree with TRBD2. CDR3 length: 14 residues. V trimming: 3 bases; J trimming: 4 bases; junction bases outside the gene matches: 4. Germline V gene lookup returns CDR1 MNHNS and CDR2 SASEGT. The CDR3 bases are TGTGCCAGCAGTGACGGGGGGACCCCAGATACGCAGTATTTT. As protein: CASSDGGTPDTQYF.

This clone appeared a few times. The V call is TRBV15, the J call TRBJ1-1, with D possibly matching TRBD1 (5 bases). Trimming pared 5 bases from V and 7 bases from J, leaving 8 bases between. CDR3 size: 11 residues. Germline V gene sequence: CDR1 LNHNV, CDR2 YYDKDF (reference sequence). The CDR3 region is CATSGGSEAFF. Written as DNA, the CDR3 is TGTGCCACCAGCGGGGGGAGTGAAGCTTTCTTT.

For the CDR3, the DNA is TGTGCCAGCAGCTTGGAGGCCAGACACCAAGAGACCCAGTACTTC. Translation gives CASSLEARHQETQYF. This sequence joins TRBV5-4 and TRBJ2-5; unclear D gene. CDR1 is SGHNT, CDR2 YYREEE, per germline (reference sequence). Trimming left V 0 bases short and J 0 bases short, with 9 bases between. The CDR3 contains 15 residues.

This rearrangement joins TRBV30 to TRBJ2-1, with D tentatively TRBD2 (5 bases). V gave up 2 bases and J gave up 7 bases, with 15 bases separating them. Germline values: CDR1 GTSNPN, CDR2 SVGIG (reference sequence). This CDR3 is 14 amino acids long. The CDR3 loop reads CAWSNPRGANEQFF. The CDR3 nucleotides are TGTGCCTGGAGTAACCCCCGGGGTGCGAATGAGCAGTTCTTC.

The J gene is TRBJ2-1, the V gene TRBV5-1; the match to TRBD1 covers 8 bases. Germline V gene data show CDR1 as SGHRS and CDR2 as YFSETQ. The V segment lost 5 bases and the J segment 1 base; nucleotides outside the gene matches: 11. The CDR3 extends over 17 amino acids. CDR3 sequence reads: CASSYAGTGGSYNEQFF. The CDR3 bases are TGCGCCAGCAGTTATGCCGGTACAGGGGGTTCCTACAATGAGCAGTTCTTC.

The chain uses TRBV11-2 and TRBJ2-7, with TRBD1 as a possible D gene (6 bases). Germline V CDR1 and CDR2: SGHAT, FQNNGV. V was pared by 0 bases and J by 3 bases, with 12 bases between. The CDR3 runs to 15 residues. The CDR3 nucleotides read TGTGCCAGCAGCTTAGATTTTAGGGGGAGCTACGAGCAGTACTTC. It encodes CASSLDFRGSYEQYF.

The rearrangement links TRBV2 to TRBJ1-1, with TRBD1 identical over 10 bases. Trimming removed 6 bases from V and 4 bases from J; junction bases left unmatched: 5. Germline-derived CDR1 and CDR2 are SNHLY and FYNNEI. There are 14 residues in the CDR3. This CDR3 is CASRWTGGGTEAFF. As DNA, the CDR3 is TGTGCCAGCAGATGGACAGGGGGGGGCACTGAAGCTTTCTTT.

The chain combines TRBV11-3 with TRBJ1-2, with 7 bases identical to TRBD1. The CDR3 runs to 16 residues. V shed 1 base and J 5 bases; nucleotides not matched to a gene: 10. The germline gives CDR1 SGHNT, CDR2 YENEEA. The CDR3 sequence: CASSLVETGRRYGYTF. The CDR3, as DNA: TGTGCCAGCAGCTTAGTCGAGACAGGGAGGAGGTATGGCTACACCTTC.

The J gene is TRBJ1-4, the V gene TRBV5-1; the D gene is possibly TRBD1 (5 bases). The germline V and J ends were trimmed by 4 bases and 14 bases, with 24 bases remaining between them. Germline V gene sequence: CDR1 SGHRS, CDR2 YFSETQ. The CDR3 runs to 15 residues. The CDR3 DNA sequence: TGCGCCAGCAGCCCCCTATCTCCCCAGACAGAACTTCTGTTTTTT. Its protein is CASSPLSPQTELLFF.

This chain joins TRBV25-1 and TRBJ2-7; no firm D call. There are 13 residues in the CDR3. The germline V gene has CDR1 MGHDK and CDR2 SYGVNS. The V end lost 3 bases, the J end lost 6 bases, and 12 bases lay between the germline ends. For the CDR3, the DNA is TGTGCCAGCAGTGACATGACACTCCGCGAGCAGTACTTC. It yields the protein CASSDMTLREQYF.

The J gene is TRBJ1-2, the V gene TRBV6-5; D is possibly TRBD1 (5 bases). CDR1 is MNHEY, CDR2 SVGAGI, per germline. V was cut by 6 bases and J by 8 bases, with 10 bases left in between. The length of the CDR3 is 11 residues. The CDR3, as DNA: TGTGCCAGCAGGAGGGGTGGGGGCTACACCTTC. It specifies CASRRGGGYTF.